This T cell receptor beta chain originates from a study of blood T cells in healthy people across ages. This clonotype was observed once. A sample-barcoded 5' primer and a J-beta primer mix were used in a second PCR of roughly 7 to 12 cycles. TCRdb analysed the 5' RACE reads with MiXCR anew, one entry per CDR3 protein. The sample has more than 1,400,000 distinct CDR3 sequences, approximately 42% seen once; the top ten hold 7.9%. CDR1 and CDR2 (germline): MNHNY, SVGAGI (reference sequence). Trimming at V came to 10 bases and at J to 5 bases, leaving 16 bases not matched to a gene. The CDR3 runs to 16 residues.

This clonotype was sampled from a young woman in good health. The sequencing input was blood. The chain has TRBV6-6 and TRBJ2-3; 9 bases are shared with TRBD2. CDR3 in DNA: TGTGCCATCACTGGGGCTGGCGGGAGGGCAAGAGATACGCAGTATTTT. Its translation: CAITGAGGRARDTQYF.